This TCR beta chain was captured by sequencing in a study of memory CD4+ T cells and cytomegalovirus serostatus. Single viable CD3+CD4+CD8-CD45RO+ cells were sorted as the memory CD4+ T cells. Germline CDR1 and CDR2: SGHNT and YYREEE (reference sequence). The CDR3 spans 14 residues. V shed 4 bases and J shed 2 bases, with 12 bases lying between them. Here immunoSEQ multiplex PCR was the method, and the copy in TCRdb shows in-frame clones only, minus some. The sample lists some 80,000 clones, approximately 84% occurring once. Sequencing used memory CD4+ T cells from blood. The chain links TRBV5-4 to TRBJ1-2, with D perhaps TRBD1 (5 bases). This TCR was sampled from an adult in good health and CMV-seronegative. The CDR3 reads CASSPLGGNYGYTF. The CDR3 bases are TGTGCCAGCAGCCCCCTGGGGGGGAACTATGGCTACACCTTC.